This T cell receptor beta chain was retrieved from a study of T cells in Graves' hyperthyroidism and ophthalmopathy. It was RNA transcripts that yielded the amplified TCR beta CDR3 regions. Carried out on the TCR CDR3, a first-round RT-PCR used the HTBI primer set. TCRdb reanalysed the multiplex PCR reads using MiXCR and keeps one entry per CDR3 protein. The table has hundreds of thousands of distinct CDR3 sequences, approximately 36% seen once. For this clonotype: A much larger clonotype is one base distant, so this may be a read error.

Absent ophthalmopathy progression within 18 months defined stable Graves' hyperthyroidism. Researchers barred patients who had uncontrolled infection, other autoimmune disease, pregnancy or lactation. The PBMCs had their origin in 10 ml of fresh peripheral blood. The sequencing sample was made of blood. This TCR came from a woman aged 40 to 50 with Graves' hyperthyroidism.

The CDR3 nucleotides read TGTGCCAGTAGTACTCAAACGAACACTGAAGCTTCCTTT. It codes for CASSTQTNTEASF. The genes are TRBV10-3 and TRBJ1-1; D ambiguous. Germline lookup yields CDR1 ENHRY and CDR2 SYGVKD. The CDR3 runs to 13 residues.